Below, one TCR beta chain is given with its context. Its antigen has not been determined. Within one base of it there is no much larger clone, and no base qualities were kept. In Seattle, one collaborating source enrolled patients while the infection was active and tracked those patients longitudinally over the course of disease. Each collaborating institution followed its own protocols to collect whole blood in K2EDTA tubes. Collaborator samples were shipped for TCRbeta analysis as frozen whole blood, isolated PBMCs, or DNA extracted from either sample type. This sample was taken from a study of blood T cell repertoires in COVID-19 (dated by TCRdb to the early 2020s). General notes on the study: Collaborator samples came from the United States, Italy and Spain and covered acute and convalescent phases of COVID-19. The material from the prospective study consisted of cDNA or gDNA derived from T cells, B-cell-depleted T cells, or PBMCs. The dataset comprised deeply sampled blood TCRbeta repertoires from subjects exposed to, actively infected with, or recovered from COVID-19. The repertoires were released in a freely available public database meant as a resource for research on the immune response to SARS-CoV-2. The samples were drawn from the first 160 participants of the ongoing ImmuneRACE study and from over a thousand subjects provided by 6 global collaborators. The sample metadata nearly always contained a de-identified subject ID, COVID-19 status, age in years and sex. Where available, HLA class I and class II types were taken from metadata supplied by the sample provider and were not determined by assay-based typing.

The investigation overall reported the following: How much clinical and demographic metadata was included differed by source and by participant, and the metadata was provided uncurated.

The CDR3 has 14 amino acids, counting the end cysteine and phenylalanine. Here the CDR3 DNA is all that survives: 42 bases in frame from base 1. Trimming accounts for 9 bases at V and 4 bases at J, while the number of junction bases matched to no gene is 8. According to the germline V gene, CDR1 reads SGHRS and CDR2 reads YFSETQ. TCRbeta CDR3 regions were amplified from genomic DNA by means of the immunoSEQ Assay, a bias-controlled multiplex PCR. Turning to the authors' computational methods: Nucleated cell counts per sample were estimated from amplification of reference gene primers within the assay. To quantify the absolute abundance of each unique TCRbeta CDR3 rearrangement, sequence reads were collapsed and filtered. For each sample, productive Simpson clonality was calculated as the square root of Simpson's diversity index over productive rearrangements. This is the immuneACCESS table as TCRdb keeps it, with only in-frame sequences that have V and J called. A part of the clones is gone; compared with another copy, unresolved V genes explain less than half, and the rest is unexplained. Clone size and V and J calls were adopted from that table, with D and trimming inferred from the DNA. The sample table shows about 160,000 clones, and 79% are seen once. The ten biggest clones cover about 7.8% of the sample.

Recombination linked TRBV5-1 to TRBJ2-3; TRBD2 lines up with 10 middle nucleotides. The sequencing sample was made of peripheral blood. The receptor was derived from an older woman with COVID-19, enrolled during active disease. The CDR3 has the sequence CATQIAGGPDTQYF. The DNA sequence follows: TGCGCCACCCAAATAGCGGGAGGCCCAGATACGCAGTATTTT.